This is a list of T cell receptor beta chains from one sample in a study of PD-1 blockade in classical Hodgkin lymphoma. Clones were sequenced by immunoSEQ multiplex PCR, and TCRdb holds only the in-frame ones, with some missing. The top ten hold approximately 4.6% of the sample, which has around 19,000 clones, over 70% seen once. The sample consisted of peripheral blood mononuclear cells (PBMCs), taken at baseline. These receptors all come from a human donor with classical Hodgkin lymphoma. Each CDR3 is given with its conserved first and last residue. The D gene is left open where the match is weak. A row's size may be missing; if present it is once, few, many or a size class.

D | J | size | V | DNA | CDR3
NA | TRBJ1-1 | few | TRBV7-2 | TGTGCCAGCAGCTTATCTCTTGGGGTAACGAACACTGAAGCTTTCTTT | CASSLSLGVTNTEAFF
NA | TRBJ2-6 | NA | TRBV2 | TGTGCCAGCAGAGGGGCTGGGGCCAACGTCCTGACTTTC | CASRGAGANVLTF
NA | TRBJ2-5 | few | TRBV5-1 | TGCGCCAGCAGCTGGCAAGAGACCCAGTACTTC | CASSWQETQYF
NA | TRBJ2-1 | NA | TRBV4-3 | TGCGCCAGCAGCCCCCAAGTAATAGCGAGCAATGAGCAGTTCTTC | CASSPQVIASNEQFF
NA | TRBJ2-5 | NA | TRBV7-2 | TGTGCCAGCAGCTTAGCTGGAGGAGGAGAGACCCAGTACTTC | CASSLAGGGETQYF
NA | TRBJ2-2 | NA | TRBV6-1 | TGTGCCAGCAGTGAAGTCGGACACCTCACCGGGGAGCTGTTTTTT | CASSEVGHLTGELFF
NA | TRBJ2-7 | NA | TRBV6-5 | TGTGCCAGCAGTTACGTCCAGAGGAGCTCCTACGAGCAGTACTTC | CASSYVQRSSYEQYF
NA | TRBJ1-1 | NA | TRBV25-1 | TGTGCCAGCGGAACCCCCGGGGCAGGGTTCGTGAACACTGAAGCTTTCTTT | CASGTPGAGFVNTEAFF
NA | TRBJ1-1 | once | TRBV20-1 | TGCAGTGCTAGGTGGGGGACTGAAGCTTTCTTT | CSARWGTEAFF
TRBD2 | TRBJ2-1 | NA | TRBV28 | TGTGCCAGCAGTTTATATGCGGGGGGGTTTAGTGAGCAGTTCTTC | CASSLYAGGFSEQFF
NA | TRBJ1-1 | NA | TRBV28 | TGTGCCAGCACCGTCGGTACTGAAGCTTTCTTT | CASTVGTEAFF
NA | TRBJ2-2 | once | TRBV9 | TGTGCCAGCAGCCCGGGGAGGGGGGCGCCGGCTGGGGAGCTGTTTTTT | CASSPGRGAPAGELFF
NA | TRBJ2-5 | NA | TRBV18 | TGTGCCAGCTCACCACGTGGGGAAGAGACCCAGTACTTC | CASSPRGEETQYF
TRBD1 | TRBJ2-7 | NA | TRBV16 | TGTGCCAGCAGCCGGGACAGGGGGACGGAGCAGTACTTC | CASSRDRGTEQYF
NA | TRBJ2-3 | medium-sized | TRBV13 | TGTGCCAGCAGCCCCCCAGAGGGGCGCACAGATACGCAGTATTTT | CASSPPEGRTDTQYF
NA | TRBJ1-3 | NA | TRBV5-1 | TGCGCCAGCAGTACGGACATTTCTGGAAACACCATATATTTT | CASSTDISGNTIYF
TRBD2 | TRBJ2-4 | NA | TRBV6-1 | TGTGCCAGCAGTGAAGAGGCGGGAGGGAAAAACATTCAGTACTTC | CASSEEAGGKNIQYF
NA | TRBJ2-5 | NA | TRBV7-9 | TGTGCCAGCAGCTTGACCCTACAGCATCAAGAGACCCAGTACTTC | CASSLTLQHQETQYF